Shown below are 32 T cell receptor beta chains from a single sample sequenced in a study of CD8+ T cells in alopecia areata. cDNA serving as the sequencing template came from extracted, reverse transcribed RNA. The table came from immunoSEQ multiplex PCR; TCRdb's copy has only in-frame clones and leaves some out. Altogether around 170,000 clones are present, 40% to 55% being singletons, with the ten largest covering around 10%. Treatment indicated: oral pan-JAK inhibitor, 5-10 mg twice daily. This specimen was CD8+ T cells sorted from blood, taken around week 52, from a patient treated with tofacitinib. The receptor source for this set is a human donor with alopecia areata.

V usage is TRBV20-1 and J usage is TRBJ2-7, with 11 bases identical to TRBD1. Germline loops: CDR1 DFQATT, CDR2 SNEGSKA (reference sequence). Trimming cost V 6 bases and J 5 bases; bases outside gene matches: 0. The CDR3 has 11 residues. As DNA, the CDR3 is TGCAGTGCGGGACAGGGGGACGAGCAGTACTTC. Its protein is CSAGQGDEQYF.

The chain couples TRBV30 to TRBJ1-1; TRBD1 might be the D (6 bases). V was trimmed by 5 bases and J by 5 bases, leaving 15 bases between them. Germline V gene lookup returns CDR1 GTSNPN and CDR2 SVGIG (reference sequence). This CDR3 has 13 amino acids. CDR3 loop: CAWAGDTGTEAFF. The CDR3 DNA reads TGTGCCTGGGCCGGGGACACAGGAACTGAAGCTTTCTTT.

Concerning this clone itself: Other DNA sequences in this specimen translate into the identical CDR3. The CDR3 is CASSVGGSTDTQYF. The CDR3 coding sequence is TGTGCCAGCAGCGTAGGTGGTAGCACAGATACGCAGTATTTT. This rearrangement joins TRBV9 to TRBJ2-3; D unresolved. V was shortened by 0 bases and J by 0 bases, with 5 bases between the two germline ends. The germline CDR1 and CDR2 sequences are SGDLS and YYNGEE. This CDR3 has 14 residues.

The rearrangement joins TRBV7-9 to TRBJ2-3; D is ambiguous. The V gene's germline CDR1 is SEHNR and CDR2 FQNEAQ (reference sequence). This CDR3 is built from 11 residues. Trimming pared 4 bases from V and 2 bases from J, leaving 1 base between. The CDR3 sequence is CASSYTDTQYF. CDR3 coding DNA: TGTGCCAGCAGCTACACAGATACGCAGTATTTT.

The chain couples TRBV11-2 to TRBJ2-1; a weak D match, TRBD1 (5 bases). The V end was cut by 2 bases, the J end by 8 bases, with 16 bases between. CDR3 size: 15 residues. From germline, CDR1 is SGHAT and CDR2 FQNNGV. CDR3 amino acids: CASSLQGESVDEQFF. Here the CDR3 DNA reads TGTGCCAGCAGCTTACAGGGCGAGAGCGTGGATGAGCAGTTCTTC.

The chain couples TRBV4-1 to TRBJ2-7; TRBD2 matches at 7 bases. Losses at the gene ends were 0 bases for V and 3 bases for J; bases not matched to a gene: 2. This CDR3 has 14 amino acids. CDR1 is MGHRA, CDR2 YSYEKL, per germline. The CDR3 loop is CASSQDLADYEQYF. In nucleotides, the CDR3 is TGCGCCAGCAGCCAAGATCTAGCGGACTACGAGCAGTACTTC.

The J gene is TRBJ2-7, the V gene TRBV10-2; D gene unclear. There are 10 residues in the CDR3. V was shortened by 2 bases and J by 6 bases, with 2 bases between the two germline ends. The V gene's germline CDR1 is WSHSY and CDR2 SAAADI. The CDR3 loop is CASSEGEQYF. Written as DNA, the CDR3 is TGCGCCAGCAGTGAGGGCGAGCAGTACTTC.

The rearrangement links TRBV11-2 to TRBJ2-1; D may be TRBD1 (7 bases). Trimming cost V 1 base and J 8 bases, with 12 bases left between them. This CDR3 contains 14 residues. The germline V gene encodes CDR1 SGHAT and CDR2 FQNNGV. The chain's CDR3 is CASSLGPGGYEQFF. The CDR3 nucleotides read TGTGCCAGCAGCTTAGGTCCAGGGGGGTATGAGCAGTTCTTC.

J is TRBJ2-3 and V is TRBV29-1, with 7 positions matching TRBD1. CDR1 and CDR2 (germline): SQVTM, ANQGSEA. The CDR3 consists of 14 residues. V lost 3 bases, J lost 2 bases, and 5 bases stayed unmatched. DNA for the CDR3: TGCAGCGTTGATTCCGACAGGGACACAGATACGCAGTATTTT. It yields the protein CSVDSDRDTDTQYF.

The rearrangement joins TRBV25-1 to TRBJ2-1; D may be TRBD1 (5 bases). Looked up from germline, CDR1 is MGHDK and CDR2 is SYGVNS. This CDR3 contains 14 residues. Trimming stripped 5 bases from V and 3 bases from J, with 11 bases between. CDR3 loop: CASSPQGGYNEQFF. CDR3 sequence (DNA): TGTGCCAGCAGTCCCCAGGGTGGCTACAATGAGCAGTTCTTC. Using reference TRBV25-1 and TRBJ2-1 for the parts outside the CDR3, the full variable domain is EADIYQTPRYLVIGTGKKITLECSQTMGHDKMYWYQQDPGMELHLIHYSYGVNSTEKGDLSSESTVSRIRTEHFPLTLESARPSHTSQYLCASSPQGGYNEQFFGPGTRLTVL.

V and J are TRBV5-6 and TRBJ2-1; 10 nucleotides agree with TRBD2. Trimming took 0 bases from V and 5 from J; bases not matched to a gene: 2. CDR1 and CDR2 (germline): SGHDT, YYEEEE. The CDR3 is made up of 15 amino acids. CDR3 in amino acids: CASSLATSGDNEQFF. For the CDR3, the DNA is TGTGCCAGCAGCTTGGCCACTAGCGGGGACAATGAGCAGTTCTTC.

This clone has just one count. This chain uses TRBV30 with TRBJ1-1, with 7 positions matching TRBD1. Germline CDR1 reads GTSNPN; CDR2 reads SVGIG (reference sequence). The CDR3 is 13 residues long. Trimming at V came to 4 bases and at J to 2 bases, leaving 4 bases not matched to a gene. CDR3 coding DNA: TGTGCCTGGATACAGGGGCCCAACACTGAAGCTTTCTTT. Encoded protein: CAWIQGPNTEAFF. The variable domain in full, with the rest retrieved from reference TRBV30 and TRBJ1-1, is SQTIHQWPATLVQPVGSPLSLECTVEGTSNPNLYWYRQAAGRGLQLLFYSVGIGQISSEVPQNLSASRPQDRQFILSSKKLLLSDSGFYLCAWIQGPNTEAFFGQGTRLTVV.

This clone has only a few counts. The chain combines TRBV7-9 with TRBJ1-6, with unresolved D. V was clipped by 5 bases and J by 7 bases, with 15 bases between them. Looked up from germline, CDR1 is SEHNR and CDR2 is FQNEAQ (reference sequence). CDR3 length: 15 amino acids. CDR3 coding DNA: TGTGCCAGCAGCCCAGGACCCAACTCGAATTCACCCCTCCACTTT. The encoded protein is CASSPGPNSNSPLHF. The full variable domain, completed using reference TRBV7-9 and TRBJ1-6, is DTGVSQNPRHKITKRGQNVTFRCDPISEHNRLYWYRQTLGQGPEFLTYFQNEAQLEKSRLLSDRFSAERPKGSFSTLEIQRTEQGDSAMYLCASSPGPNSNSPLHFGNGTRLTVT.

The chain couples TRBV4-1 to TRBJ1-3, with unresolved D. This CDR3 comprises 15 residues. Per germline, CDR1 MGHRA and CDR2 YSYEKL. V shed 1 base and J shed 4 bases, with 11 bases lying between them. The CDR3, as DNA: TGCGCCAGCAGCCAAGTGGACTGGGAGGGAAACACCATATATTTT. As protein: CASSQVDWEGNTIYF.

This rearrangement joins TRBV2 to TRBJ2-1; the match to TRBD2 covers 11 bases. The germline V gene has CDR1 SNHLY and CDR2 FYNNEI. The CDR3 is made up of 15 amino acids. V gave up 9 bases and J gave up 0 bases; unmatched junction bases: 4. Here the CDR3 reads CARGLAASSYNEQFF. In DNA, the CDR3 is TGTGCCAGGGGACTAGCGGCCAGCTCCTACAATGAGCAGTTCTTC.

The chain joins TRBV7-9 to TRBJ1-5; TRBD1 matches at 7 bases. J was trimmed by 4 bases and V by 6 bases; bases with no gene match: 9. CDR1 is SEHNR and CDR2 is FQNEAQ in the germline V gene (reference sequence). The CDR3 spans 15 residues. The CDR3 loop is CASSPGTATNQPQHF. The CDR3 nucleotides are TGTGCCAGCAGTCCCGGGACAGCCACGAATCAGCCCCAGCATTTT.

Here the CDR3 DNA reads TGCGCCAGCAGCTTGGCTGACTACAATGAGCAGTTCTTC. It encodes CASSLADYNEQFF. The chain recombines TRBV5-1 with TRBJ2-1, with D hard to call. Per the germline V gene, CDR1 is SGHRS and CDR2 is YFSETQ. Trimming removed 0 bases at V and 3 bases at J, with 4 bases between. The CDR3 spans 13 residues.

The rearrangement joins TRBV30 to TRBJ2-3; D is possibly TRBD1 (5 bases). CDR1 is GTSNPN and CDR2 is SVGIG in the germline V gene (reference sequence). The CDR3 contains 17 residues. Trimming took 1 base from V and 0 from J, leaving 17 bases between them. The CDR3 loop reads CAWSGILARTSTDTQYF. The CDR3 DNA is TGTGCCTGGAGTGGCATCTTGGCGCGGACAAGCACAGATACGCAGTATTTT.

J is TRBJ2-7 and V is TRBV9, with D unresolved. Germline V lookup: CDR1 SGDLS, CDR2 YYNGEE. The CDR3 loop spans 13 amino acids. Trimming removed 3 bases at V and 4 bases at J, with 11 bases between. The CDR3 DNA reads TGTGCCAGCAGCGAGGGCTTAGGTTACGAGCAGTACTTC. Its translation is CASSEGLGYEQYF.

The DNA of the CDR3 is TGTGCCAGCAGCGTTGGATGGGACTACTCCTACGAGCAGTACTTC. It encodes CASSVGWDYSYEQYF. The rearrangement joins TRBV7-2 to TRBJ2-7; 7 bases match TRBD2. The V and J ends lost 5 bases and 0 bases, in that order; junction bases with no gene match: 7. CDR1 is SGHTA, CDR2 FQGNSA, per germline. CDR3 length: 15 residues.

V and J are TRBV10-3 and TRBJ2-7; D is unresolved. V was clipped by 3 bases and J by 1 base, with 13 bases between them. From germline, CDR1 is ENHRY and CDR2 SYGVKD. CDR3 size: 15 residues. CDR3 nucleotide sequence: TGTGCCATCAGTGATCTGCCTTCCCCATCCTACGAGCAGTACTTC. Protein sequence: CAISDLPSPSYEQYF.

CDR3 in amino acids: CASSPERPNTEAFF. The CDR3 DNA is TGTGCCAGCAGCCCGGAAAGGCCAAACACTGAAGCTTTCTTT. J is TRBJ1-1 and V is TRBV13, with D uncertain. Germline lookup yields CDR1 PRHDT and CDR2 FYEKMQ (reference sequence). This CDR3 is built from 14 residues. Between the trimmed V and J ends, which lost 5 bases and 2 bases, there was a span of 12 bases.

This sequence joins TRBV19 and TRBJ1-1; 7 bases map to TRBD1. Per germline, CDR1 LNHDA and CDR2 SQIVND (reference sequence). V lost 4 bases, J lost 7 bases, and 3 bases stayed unmatched. The length of the CDR3 is 12 residues. The CDR3 DNA follows: TGTGCCAGTAGTAGGACAGGTTTTGAAGCTTTCTTT. This sequence encodes CASSRTGFEAFF.

J is TRBJ2-2 and V is TRBV5-1; no reliable D call. The V end lost 6 bases, the J end lost 8 bases, and 5 bases lay between the germline ends. The CDR3 loop spans 10 amino acids. Germline V CDR1 and CDR2: SGHRS, YFSETQ. Here the CDR3 reads CASKGGELFF. CDR3 DNA: TGCGCCAGCAAAGGAGGGGAGCTGTTTTTT.

For this clone: The sample holds other DNA sequences that translate to the same CDR3. CDR3 sequence reads: CASSSTGGTEAFF. CDR3 nucleotide sequence: TGCGCCAGCAGCTCTACAGGGGGCACTGAAGCTTTCTTT. The V and J genes are TRBV5-1 and TRBJ1-1; 8 bases match TRBD1. The CDR3 runs 13 residues. CDR1 and CDR2 from the germline V gene are SGHRS and YFSETQ. Trimming removed 3 bases from V and 4 bases from J; junction bases left unmatched: 2.

This clone was seen more than once but under ten times. This chain connects TRBV6-5 to TRBJ2-6; unclear D gene. The germline CDR1 and CDR2 sequences are MNHEY and SVGAGI. The CDR3 length is 16 residues. Between the trimmed V and J ends, which lost 2 bases and 1 base, there was a span of 9 bases. CDR3 in amino acids: CASSYREKSGANVLTF. In nucleotides, the CDR3 is TGTGCCAGCAGTTACCGAGAGAAGTCTGGGGCCAACGTCCTGACTTTC.

The V call is TRBV9, the J call TRBJ1-1; D gene uncertain. The CDR3 is 14 amino acids. Trimming removed 4 bases at V and 5 bases at J, with 15 bases between. The germline V gene encodes CDR1 SGDLS and CDR2 YYNGEE. The CDR3 DNA follows: TGTGCCAGCAGCTTCTCCGGAGCGCATACTGAAGCTTTCTTT. As protein: CASSFSGAHTEAFF.

The V call is TRBV9, the J call TRBJ1-1; 10 bases align to TRBD1. Germline CDR1 and CDR2: SGDLS and YYNGEE. Losses at the gene ends were 6 bases for V and 6 bases for J; bases not matched to a gene: 2. The CDR3 has 12 amino acids. The CDR3 here is CASTGTGAEAFF. CDR3 DNA: TGTGCCAGCACGGGGACAGGGGCTGAAGCTTTCTTT.

The genes are TRBV9 and TRBJ2-3; tentatively, D is TRBD2 (6 bases). In germline, CDR1 is SGDLS, CDR2 YYNGEE. The germline V and J ends were trimmed by 0 bases and 0 bases, with 8 bases remaining between them. The CDR3 loop spans 15 amino acids. CDR3 bases: TGTGCCAGCAGCGTAGAGGCGGGGAGCACAGATACGCAGTATTTT. Translation: CASSVEAGSTDTQYF.

In nucleotides, the CDR3 is TGTGCCAGTAGCCTGAACCAGGGGGCCACTGAAGCTTTCTTT. Translated: CASSLNQGATEAFF. The chain uses TRBV19 and TRBJ1-1, with 8 bases that match TRBD1. The CDR3 is made up of 14 amino acids. V gave up 6 bases and J gave up 4 bases; unmatched junction bases: 7. Germline lookup yields CDR1 LNHDA and CDR2 SQIVND (reference sequence). The variable domain in full, completed from reference TRBV19 and TRBJ1-1, reads DGGITQSPKYLFRKEGQNVTLSCEQNLNHDAMYWYRQDPGQGLRLIYYSQIVNDFQKGDIAEGYSVSREKKESFPLTVTSAQKNPTAFYLCASSLNQGATEAFFGQGTRLTVV.

CDR3 sequence (DNA): TGCGCCAGCAGCTTGGCGGGGCGGGGGCAGGAGCAGTTCTTC. Protein: CASSLAGRGQEQFF. The chain links TRBV5-1 to TRBJ2-1, with D possibly matching TRBD2 (7 bases). The CDR3 loop spans 14 amino acids. The germline gives CDR1 SGHRS, CDR2 YFSETQ. Trimming left V 0 bases short and J 10 bases short, with 14 bases between.

This clone was observed a few times. This chain links TRBV27 with TRBJ2-1, with TRBD1 matching over 10 bases. CDR1 and CDR2 from the germline V gene are MNHEY and SMNVEV (reference sequence). V dropped 6 bases and J dropped 7; count of bases not matched to a gene: 9. The CDR3 consists of 15 residues. The CDR3 DNA is TGTGCCAGCAGAGTCCGGGACAGGGGATTGAATGAGCAGTTCTTC. It encodes CASRVRDRGLNEQFF.